Sequencing of this T cell receptor beta chain was carried out in a study of regulatory T cells in long-lasting Graves disease. Sequencing libraries for TCR beta were prepared with iRepertoire HTBI primers and Arm-PCR of CDR3 regions. TCRdb redid the calling of the multiplex PCR reads with MiXCR, one entry per CDR3 protein. The sample includes 450,000 or so distinct CDR3 sequences, 22% seen only once; the top ten take around 14%. Time point specified: persistent/refractory GD, antithyroid drugs over 5 years with positive TRAb. With RNA extracted from PBMCs as input, the TCR library was made. This clonotype was seen ten or more times. V was trimmed by 1 base and J by 1 base, leaving 5 bases between them. The CDR3 has 14 amino acids. CDR1 SGHKS and CDR2 YYEKEE come from the germline V gene (reference sequence).

The TCR comes from a female donor with Graves disease. The sample was peripheral blood mononuclear cells (PBMCs), taken when the disease was refractory, from a patient treated with antithyroid drugs. The chain links TRBV5-5 to TRBJ1-4; D call uncertain. CDR3 in amino acids: CASSLRITNEKLFF. The CDR3 DNA reads as TGTGCCAGCAGCTTGAGGATAACTAATGAAAAACTGTTTTTT. The full variable domain, its missing parts supplied by reference TRBV5-5 and TRBJ1-4, is DAGVTQSPTHLIKTRGQQVTLRCSPISGHKSVSWYQQVLGQGPQFIFQYYEKEERGRGNFPDRFSARQFPNYSSELNVNALLLGDSALYLCASSLRITNEKLFFGSGTQLSVL.